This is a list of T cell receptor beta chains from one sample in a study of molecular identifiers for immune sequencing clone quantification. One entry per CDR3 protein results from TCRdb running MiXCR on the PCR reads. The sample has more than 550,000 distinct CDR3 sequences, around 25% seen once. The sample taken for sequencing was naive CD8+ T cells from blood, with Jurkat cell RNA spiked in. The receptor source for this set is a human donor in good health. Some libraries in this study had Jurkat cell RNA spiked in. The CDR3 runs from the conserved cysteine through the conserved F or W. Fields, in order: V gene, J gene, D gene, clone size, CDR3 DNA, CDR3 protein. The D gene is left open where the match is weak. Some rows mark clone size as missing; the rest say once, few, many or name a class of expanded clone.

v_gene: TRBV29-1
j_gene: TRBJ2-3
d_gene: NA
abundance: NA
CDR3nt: TGCGGCGTTGCGGGGACACCAGGCACGCAGTATTTT
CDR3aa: CGVAGTPGTQYF

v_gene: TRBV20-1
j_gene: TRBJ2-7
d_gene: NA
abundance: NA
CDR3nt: TGCAGTGCTAGTCCCCGGCGGCAGACCCACGAGCAGTACTTC
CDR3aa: CSASPRRQTHEQYF

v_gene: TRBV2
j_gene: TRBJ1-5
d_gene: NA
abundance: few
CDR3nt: TGTGCCAGCAAAACCCCAGGGGCTAGGGGGCCCCAGCATTTT
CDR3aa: CASKTPGARGPQHF

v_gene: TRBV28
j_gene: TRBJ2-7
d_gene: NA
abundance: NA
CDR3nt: TGTGCCAGCAGTTCCCCCAGGGATCTGGGCGAGCAGTACTTC
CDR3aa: CASSSPRDLGEQYF

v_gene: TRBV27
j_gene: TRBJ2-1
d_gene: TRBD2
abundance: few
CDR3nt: TGTGCCAGCACAAGAGGGACTAGCGGGGGGGGTGAGCAGTTCTTC
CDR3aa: CASTRGTSGGGEQFF

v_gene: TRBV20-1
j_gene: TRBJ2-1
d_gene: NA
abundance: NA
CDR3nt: TGCAGTGCTAGGGGGTCGTTCGATGAGCAGTTCTTC
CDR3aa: CSARGSFDEQFF

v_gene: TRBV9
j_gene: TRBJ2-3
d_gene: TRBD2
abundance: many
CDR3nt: TGTGCCAGCACCTTCCTAGCGGGGGGCTCAGATACGCAGTATTTT
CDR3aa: CASTFLAGGSDTQYF

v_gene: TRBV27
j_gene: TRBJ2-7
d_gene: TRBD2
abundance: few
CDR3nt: TGTGCCAGCGGATCTAGCGGGGTCCCTGCCTACGAGCAGTACTTC
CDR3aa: CASGSSGVPAYEQYF

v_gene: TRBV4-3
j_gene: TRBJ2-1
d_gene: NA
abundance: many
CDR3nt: TGCGCCAGCAGCCAAGATCACGGCCTAAGTTTATCTGAGCAGTTCTTC
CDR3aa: CASSQDHGLSLSEQFF

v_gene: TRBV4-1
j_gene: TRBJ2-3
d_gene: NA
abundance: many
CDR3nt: TGCGCCAGCAGCCAACTAGGGCTCGAGAGGTATTTT
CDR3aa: CASSQLGLERYF

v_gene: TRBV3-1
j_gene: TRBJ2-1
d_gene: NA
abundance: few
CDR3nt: TGTGCCAGCAGCCAGTTCCAGAGCTCCTACAATGAGCAGTTCTTC
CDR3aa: CASSQFQSSYNEQFF

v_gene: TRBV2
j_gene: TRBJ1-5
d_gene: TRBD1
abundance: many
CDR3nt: TGTGCCAGCAAGTCAGGGGGCGGAGGACGTCAGCCCCAGCATTTT
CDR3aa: CASKSGGGGRQPQHF

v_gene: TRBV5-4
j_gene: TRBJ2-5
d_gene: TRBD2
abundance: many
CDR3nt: TGTGCCAGCAGCGTCCGGGGGGGCTTTAGGGAAGAGACCCAGTACTTC
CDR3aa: CASSVRGGFREETQYF

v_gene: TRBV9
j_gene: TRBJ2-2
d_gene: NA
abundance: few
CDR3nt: TGTGCCAGCAGCTCAGCCTCTGAGAACACCGGGGAGCTGTTTTTT
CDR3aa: CASSSASENTGELFF

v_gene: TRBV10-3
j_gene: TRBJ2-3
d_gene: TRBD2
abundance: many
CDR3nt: TGTGCCATCAGTACGGCGGGGGGTAGTACAGATACGCAGTATTTT
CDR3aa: CAISTAGGSTDTQYF

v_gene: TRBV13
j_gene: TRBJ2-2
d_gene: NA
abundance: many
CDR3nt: TGTGCCAGCGGGTTACAGAACACCGGGGAGCTGTTTTTT
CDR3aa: CASGLQNTGELFF

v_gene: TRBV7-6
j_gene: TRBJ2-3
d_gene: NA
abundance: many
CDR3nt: TGTGCCAGCAGCCCAGAGGAAGGGGGGGTTGGTAATACGCAGTATTTT
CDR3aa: CASSPEEGGVGNTQYF

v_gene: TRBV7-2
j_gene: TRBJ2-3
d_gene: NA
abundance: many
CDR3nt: TGTGCCAGCAGCTTAGGGTGGGGCTTGGATACGCAGTATTTT
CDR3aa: CASSLGWGLDTQYF